This T cell receptor beta chain was found in a study of neurological immune-mediated disorders (dated by TCRdb to the late 2010s). For the wider study: Peripheral blood TCR-beta repertoires from HTLV-I-associated myelopathy (HAM/TSP) patients, multiple sclerosis patients and healthy controls were compared by UMI-based sequencing. Longitudinal samples, technical triplicates and paired sorted CD4+ and CD8+ T-cell subsets, alongside PBMC samples, were included among the approximately 110 TCR-beta libraries. The cohort included about 70 subjects: roughly 15 with HAM/TSP, around 34 with multiple sclerosis, and 20 healthy controls.

The germline V gene provides CDR1 SGHRS and CDR2 YFSETQ. The V end loses 0 bases and the J end loses 0 bases, and a stretch of 9 bases separates them. The CDR3 numbers 15 residues from cysteine through phenylalanine. The only DNA kept is the CDR3, 45 bases in frame from the first base. This clonotype has a count of ten or more. No antigen is known for it. Base-call qualities are not available, and no considerably larger clone is one nucleotide away. cDNA was synthesized by template-switch 5'RACE using a primer with a 10-nucleotide random unique molecular identifier that tagged each TCR transcript. Over 160 million TCR-beta sequences, covering 15-18 subjects, were produced in each sequencing run. Total RNA was extracted with the RNeasy kit. Using the KAPA Real-time Library Amplification kit, TCR-beta VDJ regions were amplified with primers for the TCR constant region and the 5'RACE anchor. A first PCR added sample indexes and Illumina adaptors, after which a second PCR increased the library yield. After Ampure bead purification, the roughly 650 bp TCR product was size-selected on a 2% E-gel SizeSelection system. Before pooling, libraries had their quality checked on a Bioanalyzer, their concentration measured with Qubit, and their quantity determined with the Kapa Library Quantification kit. An Illumina HiSeq 2500 was used to sequence the libraries paired-end at 2 x 150 bp. To increase sequence diversity, roughly 24-31% phiX was spiked into each library pool. Turning to the authors' computational methods: The quality-filtered reads were processed with the UMI-based MiGEC pipeline, whose error correction step removed more than 75% of the raw TCR sequences. IMGT germline references were used for alignment of VDJ genes, and clonotypes were defined by a unique CDR3 amino acid sequence together with V-J genes. Clonal expansion, Shannon diversity, and CDR3 relatedness (CalcPairwiseDistances, ClusterSamples) were evaluated with VDJtools, and phylogenetic trees were built with CLCbio workbench. Expanded clones were defined as having at least 8 unique UMIs, based on coefficient-of-variation modelling across technical triplicates. TCRdb reran the public reads through fastp at Q25 and MiXCR, keeping productive beta chains. Rows matching on CDR3 protein sequence are summarized as one entry with the most common DNA and genes. The V and J calls and clone size come from TCRdb's table, not from the authors' own analysis. The sample table holds roughly 38,000 distinct CDR3 sequences, of which more than 6.5% were seen once. The top ten constitute around 4% of the sample.

Summary of the overall study and its limitations: No identical CDR3 amino acid sequences were shared among expanded clones across subjects, suggesting private TCR-beta repertoires in all groups. TCR clonal expansion was highest in HAM/TSP patients and lowest in MS patients, with MS patients falling below even healthy controls.

The healthy controls were volunteers from a blood bank in Maryland, USA. Unsorted PBMC libraries were generated from 2 million PBMCs stored in RNAlater at -80 °C until RNA extraction. Peripheral blood was subjected to Ficoll-Hypaque density gradient centrifugation to isolate PBMCs, which were then cryopreserved in liquid nitrogen. The specimen sequenced was PBMCs. The chain was built from TRBV5-1 and TRBJ2-5, with no confidently assigned D gene. The TCR comes from a woman between 40 and 55 years old in good health. The CDR3 in this case is CASSLASEYQETQYF. Read as DNA, the sequence is TGCGCCAGCAGCTTGGCCTCTGAGTACCAAGAGACCCAGTACTTC.